This T cell receptor beta chain was captured in a study of response to subunit inactivated influenza vaccine. Germline CDR1 and CDR2: MGHRA and YSYEKL. CDR3 length: 17 amino acids. With 3 bases clipped from V and 10 bases from J, the junction kept 17 bases outside the gene matches. TCRdb redid the calling of the RT-PCR reads with MiXCR, one entry per CDR3 protein. This repertoire shows about 570,000 distinct CDR3 sequences, around 11% found once; its top ten account for 8% to 13%. This clonotype was seen only a few times. These same data were also listed under a study on T cells expressing NK-cell markers. That report notes: Template switching by 5'RACE with UMIs generated the TCR beta cDNA.

The chain has TRBV4-1 and TRBJ1-2; TRBD1 agrees at 10 bases. The clonotype originates from a man aged 45-65 years who received an inactivated influenza vaccine. The sequenced sample was PBMCs from blood, obtained on the day of vaccination. The chain's CDR3 is CASSHGDHIGTGATYTF. The CDR3 nucleotides are TGCGCCAGCAGCCACGGGGATCATATAGGGACAGGGGCGACCTACACCTTC.